Presented here are 2 T cell receptor beta chains from one specimen sequenced in a study of T cell changes during pregnancy in multiple sclerosis. The repertoire was sequenced with immunoSEQ multiplex PCR; TCRdb's copy has only in-frame clones and lacks some. This table has 40,000 or so clones, 92% appearing once. The sequenced sample was CD8+ T cells from peripheral blood mononuclear cells, obtained before pregnancy. The receptors stem from a female donor with multiple sclerosis, enrolled in a pregnancy study.

V and J are TRBV7-2 and TRBJ2-3, with 8 nucleotides matching TRBD2. The CDR3 covers 17 residues. J lost 2 bases, V lost 5 bases, and 12 bases had no gene match. Germline-derived CDR1 and CDR2 are SGHTA and FQGNSA. The DNA for the CDR3 is TGTGCCAGCAGCAGAAGACCCGGGGGGGGATTCACAGATACGCAGTATTTT. It is translated as CASSRRPGGGFTDTQYF.

V and J are TRBV27 and TRBJ2-1, with D possibly TRBD2 on 5 matching bases. The germline CDR1 and CDR2 sequences are MNHEY and SMNVEV (reference sequence). V lost 3 bases and J lost 10, with 13 bases in between. The CDR3 consists of 13 residues. CDR3 residues: CASSFTAEGEQFF. For the CDR3, the DNA is TGTGCCAGCAGTTTTACAGCCGAGGGCGAGCAGTTCTTC.